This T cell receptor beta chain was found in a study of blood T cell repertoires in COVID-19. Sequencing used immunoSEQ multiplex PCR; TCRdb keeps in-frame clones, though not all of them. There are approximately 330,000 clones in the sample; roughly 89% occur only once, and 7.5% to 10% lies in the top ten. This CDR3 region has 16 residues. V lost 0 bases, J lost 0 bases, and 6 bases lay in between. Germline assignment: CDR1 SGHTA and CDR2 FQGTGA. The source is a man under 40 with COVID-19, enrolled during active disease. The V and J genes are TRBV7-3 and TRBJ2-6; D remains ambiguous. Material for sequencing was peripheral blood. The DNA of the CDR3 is TGTGCCAGCAGCTTAACGACAAGCTCTGGGGCCAACGTCCTGACTTTC. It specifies CASSLTTSSGANVLTF.